This section outlines one TCR beta chain sequence together with its context. The antigen remains undetermined. The sample belongs to a study of T cells in localized non-small cell lung cancer. This table comes from immunoSEQ multiplex PCR, and its TCRdb copy is limited to in-frame clones, with some not included. The profile shows about 40,000 clones, around 90% of them singletons. CDR1 and CDR2 from the germline V gene are SGHNT and YENEEA. The CDR3 totals 15 residues. V lost 6 bases, J lost 6 bases, and 20 bases lay in between. Study observations and caveats: A higher density of T cells in blood coincided with extended overall survival. Uninvolved adjacent lung showed the highest T cell clonality, exceeding tumor. Adjacent lung was found to contain a median roughly 50 of the top 100 tumor clones.

The material was peripheral blood, obtained before any cancer treatment. This rearrangement joins TRBV11-3 to TRBJ1-1; tentatively, D is TRBD1 (5 bases). The TCR sequence derives from a man aged 18 to 49 with stage I lung adenocarcinoma. CDR3 DNA sequence: TGTGCCAGCAGTAAATCGATAGACAGTCGTCCTGAAGCTTTCTTT. Protein sequence: CASSKSIDSRPEAFF.